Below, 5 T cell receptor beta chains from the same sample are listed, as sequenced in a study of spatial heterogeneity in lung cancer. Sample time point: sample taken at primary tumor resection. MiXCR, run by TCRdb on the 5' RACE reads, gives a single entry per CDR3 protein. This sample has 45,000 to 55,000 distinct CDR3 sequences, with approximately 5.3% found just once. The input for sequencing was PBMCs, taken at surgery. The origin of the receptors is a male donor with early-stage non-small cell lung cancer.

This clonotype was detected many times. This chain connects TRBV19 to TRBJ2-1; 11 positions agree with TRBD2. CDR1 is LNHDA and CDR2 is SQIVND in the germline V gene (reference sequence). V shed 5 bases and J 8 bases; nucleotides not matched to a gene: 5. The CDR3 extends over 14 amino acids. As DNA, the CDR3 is TGTGCCAGTAGTCGACTAGCGGGATCGGATGAGCAGTTCTTC. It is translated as CASSRLAGSDEQFF.

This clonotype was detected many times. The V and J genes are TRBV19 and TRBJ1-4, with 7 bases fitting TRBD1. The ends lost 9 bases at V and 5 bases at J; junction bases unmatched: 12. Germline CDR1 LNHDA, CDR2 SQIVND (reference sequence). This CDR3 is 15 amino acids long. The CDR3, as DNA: TGTGCCAGCAAACGCCCAGGGGGGGCAAATGAAAAACTGTTTTTT. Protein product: CASKRPGGANEKLFF.

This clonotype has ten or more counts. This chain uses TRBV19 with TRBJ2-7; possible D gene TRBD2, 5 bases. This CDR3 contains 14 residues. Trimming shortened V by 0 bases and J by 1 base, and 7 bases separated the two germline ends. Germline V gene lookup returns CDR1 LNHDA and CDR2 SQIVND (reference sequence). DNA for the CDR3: TGTGCCAGTAGTATAGATCCGGGATCCTACGAGCAGTACTTC. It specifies CASSIDPGSYEQYF.

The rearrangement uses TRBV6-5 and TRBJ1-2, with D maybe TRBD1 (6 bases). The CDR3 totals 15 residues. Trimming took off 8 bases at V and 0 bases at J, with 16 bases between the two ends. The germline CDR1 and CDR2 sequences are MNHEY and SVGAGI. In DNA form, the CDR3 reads TGTGCCAGCTCCTCGGAGTCAGGGGCTAACTATGGCTACACCTTC. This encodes CASSSESGANYGYTF.

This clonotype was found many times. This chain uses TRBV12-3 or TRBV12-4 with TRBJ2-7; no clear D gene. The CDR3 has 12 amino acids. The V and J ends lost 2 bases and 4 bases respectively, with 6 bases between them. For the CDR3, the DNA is TGTGCCAGCAGTTTATTTTGGTACGAGCAGTACTTC. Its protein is CASSLFWYEQYF.